This note documents a single TCR beta chain sequence. Time point specified: pretreatment peripheral blood. Libraries were prepared by immunoSEQ multiplex PCR; TCRdb keeps only in-frame clonotypes and omits some of them. Of tens of thousands of clones detected, 79% appear once; the ten largest clones hold about 9.4%. This entry belongs to a study of PD-L1 blockade in urothelial cancer. Germline V CDR1 and CDR2: SGHRS, YFSETQ. The CDR3 is 16 amino acids. The V end was cut by 0 bases, the J end by 6 bases, with 15 bases between. The chain recombines TRBV5-1 with TRBJ2-2; perhaps TRBD2 as D (6 bases). The sequence was collected from a man in his 70s with urothelial cancer. Sequences were derived from PBMCs, sampled around atezolizumab (anti-PD-L1) treatment. DNA of the CDR3: TGCGCCAGCAGCTTGGGAGCGGGCGGGGCGGCCGGGGAGCTGTTTTTT. It encodes CASSLGAGGAAGELFF.